This record covers a single TCR beta chain. This CDR3 has 12 amino acids. The V and J ends lost 4 bases and 6 bases respectively, with 9 bases between them. Germline V CDR1 and CDR2: SGHAT, FQNNGV. The source of the sample is a study of blood T cell repertoires in COVID-19. Overall study: From the United States, Italy and Spain came samples of acute and convalescent COVID-19. PBMCs, B-cell-depleted T cells, or T cells provided the cDNA or gDNA that made up the material.

Original processing methods: Reference gene primer amplification yielded estimated nucleated cell counts. Profiling relied on immunoSEQ multiplex PCR, and the TCRdb table lists in-frame clones only, not all of them. V and J calls and clone size are copied from that table; D and trimming were computed from the DNA. Seen here are about 130,000 clones, about 80% observed once, and the top ten hold approximately 2.9%. This chain uses TRBV11-2 with TRBJ1-1; D is possibly TRBD1 (5 bases). The material sequenced was peripheral blood. The receptor was isolated from a woman aged 80 or older with acute or convalescent COVID-19. The CDR3 here is CASSSGGAEAFF. The CDR3, as DNA: TGTGCCAGCAGCTCCGGGGGGGCTGAAGCTTTCTTT.